A selection of T cell receptor beta chains follows, all from one sample in a study of T cell repertoires and HLA-DP antigens. Method: immunoSEQ multiplex PCR; TCRdb's copy keeps in-frame clones and lacks some. The data hold over 100,000 clones, with about 91% observed a single time. These receptors lack a known antigen. Material for sequencing was CD4+ T cells from PBMCs. These receptors all stem from a woman under 30 in good health and CMV-seronegative. Both conserved end residues are part of each CDR3. Fields, in order: J gene, V gene, clone size, D gene, CDR3 protein. D genes are given only for firm matches. Expanded clones get a size class; other rows say once, few or many, or leave the size out.

>TRBJ2-1|TRBV10-1|few|TRBD2
CATSVGTSGYNEQFF
>TRBJ2-1|TRBV5-4|-|TRBD2
CASSHPSGRPTDEQFF
>TRBJ1-6|TRBV28|-|TRBD1
CATKQGNSPLHF
>TRBJ2-1|TRBV7-9|-|-
CASTPPKLTNEQFF
>TRBJ2-7|TRBV7-9|once|TRBD1
CASSYWDRSYEQYF
>TRBJ1-1|TRBV28|-|-
CASRSRTLNTEAFF
>TRBJ1-1|TRBV7-9|once|-
CASSWGRLNTEAFF
>TRBJ1-6|TRBV14|-|-
CASSQERYSPLHF
>TRBJ1-5|TRBV28|-|-
CASTAGGNNQPQHF
>TRBJ1-2|TRBV29-1|once|-
CSVDEVAGGYGYTF
>TRBJ1-3|TRBV28|-|-
CASSQDPTGNTIYF
>TRBJ2-6|TRBV28|-|-
CASRTRNYRSGANVLTF
>TRBJ1-2|TRBV7-9|-|-
CASSLAGHRDGYTF
>TRBJ2-7|TRBV6-5|-|TRBD1
CASIGIQGGEQYF
>TRBJ1-5|TRBV7-2|-|TRBD1
CASSLNRGPQPQHF
>TRBJ2-7|TRBV28|-|-
CASSTTVYEQYF
>TRBJ1-5|TRBV28|-|TRBD1
CASRARQGQSNQPQHF
>TRBJ1-1|TRBV5-1|-|TRBD1
CASSSVPGQGYAEAFF
>TRBJ2-5|TRBV5-1|-|-
CASSLGGTQETQYF
>TRBJ1-6|TRBV14|few|TRBD1
CASSGDRGTNSPLHF
>TRBJ2-5|TRBV4-1|-|TRBD1
CASSPDRGETQYF
>TRBJ1-5|TRBV6-5|-|TRBD1
CASSRTGGKDQPQHF
>TRBJ2-3|TRBV11-3|-|-
CASSLGQGTSDTQYF
>TRBJ1-5|TRBV19|few|-
CASSIVGGGSNQPQHF
>TRBJ2-7|TRBV27|-|-
CASGSRRPYEQYF
>TRBJ2-7|TRBV6-5|-|TRBD2
CASSYSILAGPYEQYF
>TRBJ2-6|TRBV7-2|-|TRBD2
CASSPSGRTFSGANVLTF
>TRBJ1-2|TRBV9|-|-
CASSVWYRAGVYGYTF
>TRBJ1-5|TRBV6-5|-|-
CASRPRSNQPQHF
>TRBJ2-3|TRBV9|-|TRBD1
CASSARDRGPTDTQYF
>TRBJ1-2|TRBV29-1|-|-
CSVEQGRYGYTF
>TRBJ2-1|TRBV28|-|TRBD2
CASSSRDYSSSYNEQFF
>TRBJ1-1|TRBV5-6|once|-
CASSPGTGRPNTEAFF
>TRBJ2-1|TRBV5-1|-|-
CASSVGHALGEQFF
>TRBJ1-4|TRBV7-8|-|-
CASSLARWGEKLFF
>TRBJ2-7|TRBV7-6|-|-
CASSVKAGTPNEQYF
>TRBJ1-4|TRBV28|-|-
CASSLGEKLFF
>TRBJ2-7|TRBV11-2|-|-
CASSSHTLPGQTYEQYF
>TRBJ2-3|TRBV9|-|-
CASSARWWRRPDTQYF
>TRBJ2-5|TRBV28|-|-
CASSLEETQYF
>TRBJ2-4|TRBV7-2|-|-
CASSLDGGRIQYF
>TRBJ2-7|TRBV19|-|-
CASSIVGGRHEQYF
>TRBJ1-4|TRBV27|-|-
CASSLGRGEKLFF
>TRBJ2-2|TRBV6-5|-|TRBD1
CASSPGTGNTGELFF
>TRBJ2-4|TRBV19|-|-
CASTRGEGTKNIQYF
>TRBJ2-7|TRBV10-1|-|-
CASSESRGQGSYEQYF
>TRBJ2-1|TRBV28|once|TRBD2
CASTQGLAVLSSYNEQFF
>TRBJ1-1|TRBV6-1|-|-
CASSELGGSTEAFF
>TRBJ2-1|TRBV2|-|-
CASNFLEGSRNEQFF
>TRBJ2-3|TRBV6-5|-|-
CASSTDGSPTDTQYF
>TRBJ2-2|TRBV19|-|-
CASKKGTGTGELFF
>TRBJ1-2|TRBV5-4|-|-
CASSLSGVGYGYTF
>TRBJ2-7|TRBV6-5|-|-
CASSPWRYEQYF
>TRBJ1-2|TRBV6-5|-|TRBD1
CASSGGTGRHGYTF
>TRBJ2-3|TRBV7-2|-|-
CASSFLQGGPDTQYF
>TRBJ2-5|TRBV2|-|-
CASSDGWGIQETQYF
>TRBJ2-3|TRBV27|-|-
CASSLGLGTDTQYF